This TCR beta chain is from a study of blood T cell repertoires in COVID-19. Across the whole study: The United States, Italy and Spain provided the acute and convalescent COVID-19 samples. The cDNA or gDNA used as material had been derived from T cells, B-cell-depleted T cells, or PBMCs.

In the authors' workflow: Amplification from reference gene primers served as the basis for estimated nucleated cell counts. The repertoire was sequenced with immunoSEQ multiplex PCR; TCRdb's copy has only in-frame clones and lacks some. The V and J calls and clone size were taken over from that table, and D and trimming were inferred from the DNA. The sample has tens of thousands of clones, roughly 81% seen once; the top ten hold roughly 15%. The germline V gene has CDR1 SQVTM and CDR2 ANQGSEA. The CDR3 runs to 14 residues. Trimming removed 6 bases at V and 10 bases at J, with 22 bases between. Sequences were obtained from peripheral blood. This clonotype was sampled from a human donor in a cohort sampled during active COVID-19. The chain couples TRBV29-1 to TRBJ2-1; the D gene is possibly TRBD2 (7 bases). The CDR3 DNA is TGCAGCGTGGGACGACAGGCGGGGGTGGTAGAGCAGTTCTTC. Amino acid sequence: CSVGRQAGVVEQFF.